The T cell receptor beta chain under discussion was sequenced for a study of T-cell reconstitution after alpha-beta-depleted transplantation in children. This clonotype was recorded a few times. Germline loops: CDR1 DFQATT, CDR2 SNEGSKA (reference sequence). With 4 bases removed from V and 4 bases from J, the gap between germline ends came to 17 bases. This CDR3 is built from 15 residues. TCRbeta library construction was performed incorporating unique molecular identifiers. TCRdb passed the PCR reads through MiXCR, listing each CDR3 protein once. This table has about 400,000 distinct CDR3 sequences, roughly 20% appearing once.

This chain joins TRBV20-1 and TRBJ2-1, with D perhaps TRBD2 (5 bases). Sequencing was performed on PBMCs from the stem cell graft donor, taken from the stem cell graft. The source of this sequence is a human donor who donated a stem cell graft to a child with acute myeloid leukemia. The CDR3 bases are TGCAGTGCTACCGTTCCCCTAGCTCTTTACAATGAGCAGTTCTTC. Translating it yields CSATVPLALYNEQFF.